The 8 T cell receptor beta chains below were found in one sample sequenced in a study of regulatory T cells in long-lasting Graves disease. Construction of the TCR beta libraries employed iRepertoire HTBI primers in conjunction with Arm-PCR of CDR3 regions. TCRdb ran MiXCR on the multiplex PCR reads and lists one entry per CDR3 protein. The sample holds approximately 350,000 distinct CDR3 sequences; roughly 17% are singletons and the top ten take 20%. Noted time point: newly diagnosed GD, antithyroid drugs for less than 3 months. PBMCs provided the RNA from which the TCR library was made. Another study also made use of these data, one on T cells in Graves' hyperthyroidism and ophthalmopathy.

The sequencing used peripheral blood mononuclear cells (PBMCs), collected at new diagnosis, from a patient treated with antithyroid drugs. These receptors originate from a woman aged 18-29 years with Graves disease.

A remark on this clonotype: The conserved phenylalanine or tryptophan normally closing the CDR3 is absent here, so this likely arose from a read error. The rearrangement uses TRBV7-2 and TRBJ1-4; the D gene is possibly TRBD1 (6 bases). The CDR3 consists of 16 residues. Between the trimmed V and J ends, which lost 1 base and 4 bases, there was a span of 13 bases. Per germline, CDR1 SGHTA and CDR2 FQGNSA. CDR3 region: CASSLGVQGLNEKLFS. The CDR3 bases are TGTGCCAGCAGCTTAGGGGTTCAGGGGCTTAATGAAAAACTGTTTTCT.

The chain joins TRBV28 to TRBJ1-4; 7 bases match TRBD1. The CDR3 length is 15 residues. J lost 3 bases, V lost 4 bases, and 5 bases had no gene match. The germline gives CDR1 MDHEN, CDR2 SYDVKM. In nucleotides, the CDR3 is TGTGCCAGCAGTTCGACAGGGAGGGCTAATGAAAAACTGTTTTTT. This gives the protein CASSSTGRANEKLFF.

With respect to this clonotype: This may arise from a read error, as a much more abundant clone is one base away. This sequence joins TRBV29-1 and TRBJ1-1, with D uncertain. V lost 7 bases to trimming and J lost 4 bases, with 10 bases between them. Germline assignment: CDR1 SQVTM and CDR2 ANQGSEA. The CDR3 has 11 residues. The CDR3 DNA sequence: TGCAGCGCTCTCTGGGGCACTGAAGCTTTCTTT. Protein: CSALWGTEAFF.

This clonotype was detected only a few times. The chain carries TRBV27 and TRBJ2-7, with D perhaps TRBD2 (5 bases). CDR1 and CDR2 from the germline V gene are MNHEY and SMNVEV (reference sequence). Trimming cost V 3 bases and J 0 bases, with 9 bases left between them. This CDR3 is 14 amino acids long. CDR3 region: CASSFLAPSYEQYF. The CDR3 nucleotides are TGTGCCAGCAGTTTCCTAGCCCCCTCCTACGAGCAGTACTTC.

This clonotype was counted at least ten times. The rearrangement uses TRBV5-1 and TRBJ2-7, with unresolved D. CDR3 length equals 16 residues. Deletions cut 0 bases from V and 4 bases from J, with 17 bases between. CDR1 SGHRS and CDR2 YFSETQ come from the germline V gene. CDR3 sequence (DNA): TGCGCCAGCAGCTTGGGGGGTCAAGCCCCCTCTTACGAGCAGTACTTC. Translating it yields CASSLGGQAPSYEQYF.

V usage is TRBV20-1 and J usage is TRBJ2-4; the match to TRBD2 covers 8 bases. CDR3 length equals 19 residues. Trimming took 1 base from V and 0 from J; bases not matched to a gene: 14. Germline loops: CDR1 DFQATT, CDR2 SNEGSKA (reference sequence). The CDR3, as DNA: TGCAGTGCTAGAGGGGCTAGCGGGCGCACCTTTCTAGCCAAAAACATTCAGTACTTC. Its translation: CSARGASGRTFLAKNIQYF.

This clonotype was observed many times. The V call is TRBV5-1, the J call TRBJ2-7, with a possible D match to TRBD1 (6 bases). CDR1 and CDR2 (germline): SGHRS, YFSETQ. The CDR3 covers 13 residues. Trimming took 0 bases from V and 2 from J, leaving 6 bases between them. The CDR3 here is CASSLGDTYEQYF. The DNA of the CDR3 is TGCGCCAGCAGCTTGGGGGACACCTACGAGCAGTACTTC.

This clonotype was observed a handful of times. This rearrangement joins TRBV5-1 to TRBJ2-6; 9 bases line up with TRBD1. V trimming: 4 bases; J trimming: 0 bases; junction bases outside the gene matches: 5. The CDR3 covers 17 residues. Germline V gene data show CDR1 as SGHRS and CDR2 as YFSETQ. CDR3 in amino acids: CASSIGTGPSGANVLTF. The CDR3 nucleotides are TGCGCCAGCAGCATAGGGACAGGGCCCTCTGGGGCCAACGTCCTGACTTTC.